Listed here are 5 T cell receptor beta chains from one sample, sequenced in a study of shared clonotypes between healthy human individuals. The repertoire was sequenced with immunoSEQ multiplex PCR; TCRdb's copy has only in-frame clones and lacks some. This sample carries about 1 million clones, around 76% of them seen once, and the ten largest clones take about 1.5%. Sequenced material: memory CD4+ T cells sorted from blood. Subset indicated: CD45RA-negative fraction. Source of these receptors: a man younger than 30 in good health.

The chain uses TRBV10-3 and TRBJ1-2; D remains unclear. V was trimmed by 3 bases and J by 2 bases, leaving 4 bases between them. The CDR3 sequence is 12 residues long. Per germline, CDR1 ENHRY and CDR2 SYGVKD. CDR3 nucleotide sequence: TGTGCCATCAGTGAACAGAACTATGGCTACACCTTC. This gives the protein CAISEQNYGYTF.

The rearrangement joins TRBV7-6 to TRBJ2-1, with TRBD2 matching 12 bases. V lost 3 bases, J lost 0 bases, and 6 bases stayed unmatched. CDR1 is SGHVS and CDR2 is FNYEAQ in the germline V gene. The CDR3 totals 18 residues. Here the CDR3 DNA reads TGTGCCAGCAGCTTGACTAGCGGGGGACTTCGCTCCTACAATGAGCAGTTCTTC. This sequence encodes CASSLTSGGLRSYNEQFF.

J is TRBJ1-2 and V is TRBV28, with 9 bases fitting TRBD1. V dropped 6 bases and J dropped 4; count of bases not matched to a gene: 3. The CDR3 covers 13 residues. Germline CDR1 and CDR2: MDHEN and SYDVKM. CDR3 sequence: CASRKQGAYGYTF. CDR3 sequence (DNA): TGTGCCAGCAGAAAACAGGGGGCCTATGGCTACACCTTC.

This chain's CDR3 is CASSQEGRGEETQYF. In nucleotides, the CDR3 is TGCGCCAGCAGCCAGGAGGGGAGGGGGGAAGAGACCCAGTACTTC. The chain employs TRBV4-3 and TRBJ2-5, with a tentative D call TRBD2 (7 bases). The germline V gene has CDR1 LGHNA and CDR2 YSLEER. The CDR3 length is 15 residues. Trimming took off 3 bases at V and 3 bases at J, with 14 bases between the two ends.

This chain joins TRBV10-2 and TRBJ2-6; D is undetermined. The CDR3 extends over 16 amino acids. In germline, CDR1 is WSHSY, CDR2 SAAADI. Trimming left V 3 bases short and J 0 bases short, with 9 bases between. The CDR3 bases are TGCGCCAGCAGTGATGGGCGGAGCTCTGGGGCCAACGTCCTGACTTTC. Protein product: CASSDGRSSGANVLTF.